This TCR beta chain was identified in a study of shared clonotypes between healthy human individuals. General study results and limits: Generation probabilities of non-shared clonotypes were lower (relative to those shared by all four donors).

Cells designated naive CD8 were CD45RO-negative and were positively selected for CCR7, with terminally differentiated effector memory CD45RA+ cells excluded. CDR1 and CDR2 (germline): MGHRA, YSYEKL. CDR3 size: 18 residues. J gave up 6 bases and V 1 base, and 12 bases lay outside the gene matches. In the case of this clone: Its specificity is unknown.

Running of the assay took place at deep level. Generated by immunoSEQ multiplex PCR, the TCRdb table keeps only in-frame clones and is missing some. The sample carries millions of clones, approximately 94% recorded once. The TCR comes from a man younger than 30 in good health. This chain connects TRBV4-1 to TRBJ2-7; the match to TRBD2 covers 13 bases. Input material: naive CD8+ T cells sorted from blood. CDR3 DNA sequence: TGCGCCAGCAGCCAAGTAGTGGCCGCGGGACTAGCGGGGACCGAGCAGTACTTC. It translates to CASSQVVAAGLAGTEQYF.